This T cell receptor (beta chain) was obtained from a study of T cell responses to AZD1222 COVID-19 vaccine. The method was immunoSEQ multiplex PCR; TCRdb's version includes in-frame clones alone and lacks a portion of them. The sample lists around 120,000 clones, about nine tenths occurring once. Trimming stripped 6 bases from V and 7 bases from J, with 10 bases between. In germline, CDR1 is SNHLY, CDR2 FYNNEI. The CDR3 runs to 13 residues. The receptor comes from an adult in good health. This sequence joins TRBV2 and TRBJ1-6; no firm D call. Sequences were derived from peripheral blood, sampled on day 0 of AZD1222 vaccination. The CDR3 DNA follows: TGTGCCAGCAGCCCAGGTTCCAATTCACCCCTCCACTTT. Its protein product is CASSPGSNSPLHF.